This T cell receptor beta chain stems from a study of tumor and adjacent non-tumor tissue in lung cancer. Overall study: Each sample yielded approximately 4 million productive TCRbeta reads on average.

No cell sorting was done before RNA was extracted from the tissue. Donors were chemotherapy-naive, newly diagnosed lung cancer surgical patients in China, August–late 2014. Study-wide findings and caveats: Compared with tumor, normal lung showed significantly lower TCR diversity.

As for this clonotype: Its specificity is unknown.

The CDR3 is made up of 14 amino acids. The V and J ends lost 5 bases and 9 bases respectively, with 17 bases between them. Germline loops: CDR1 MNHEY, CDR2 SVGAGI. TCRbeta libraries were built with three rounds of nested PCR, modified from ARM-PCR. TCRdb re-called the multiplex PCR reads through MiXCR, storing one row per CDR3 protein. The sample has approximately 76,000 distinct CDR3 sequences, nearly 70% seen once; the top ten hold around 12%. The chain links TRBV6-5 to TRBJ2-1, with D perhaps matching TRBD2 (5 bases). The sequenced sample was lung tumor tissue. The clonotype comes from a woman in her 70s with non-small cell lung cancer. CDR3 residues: CASSSWRTFFEQFF. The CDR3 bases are TGTGCCAGCAGTAGCTGGAGGACCTTTTTTGAGCAGTTCTTC.